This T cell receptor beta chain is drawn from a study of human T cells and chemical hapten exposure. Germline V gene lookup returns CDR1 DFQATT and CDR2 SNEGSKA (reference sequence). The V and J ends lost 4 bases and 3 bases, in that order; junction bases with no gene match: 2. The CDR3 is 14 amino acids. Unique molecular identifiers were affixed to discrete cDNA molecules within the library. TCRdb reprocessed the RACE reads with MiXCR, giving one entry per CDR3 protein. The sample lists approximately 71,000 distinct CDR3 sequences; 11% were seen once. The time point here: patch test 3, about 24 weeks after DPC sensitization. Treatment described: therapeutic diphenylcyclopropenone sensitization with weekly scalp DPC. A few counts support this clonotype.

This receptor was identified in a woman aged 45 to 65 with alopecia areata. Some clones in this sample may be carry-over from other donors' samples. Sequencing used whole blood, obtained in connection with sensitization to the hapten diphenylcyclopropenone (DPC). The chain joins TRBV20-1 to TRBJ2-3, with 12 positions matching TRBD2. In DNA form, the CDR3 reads TGCAGTGCTAAGACTAGCGGGGGTACAGATACGCAGTATTTT. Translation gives CSAKTSGGTDTQYF.